The 14 T cell receptor beta chains reported below all come from one sample, sequenced in a study of blood T cell repertoires in COVID-19. Sequenced by immunoSEQ multiplex PCR; TCRdb stores in-frame clones only, minus some. Among roughly 170,000 clones listed, about four fifths were seen once. Sequenced sample: PBMCs or T cells enriched from blood (not recorded which). The receptors were sampled from a man aged 55 to 70 who had recovered from COVID-19.

The count of this clone is one. The V call is TRBV20-1, the J call TRBJ1-2, with TRBD1 matching over 8 bases. Germline CDR1 reads DFQATT; CDR2 reads SNEGSKA (reference sequence). CDR3 length: 14 amino acids. V lost 3 bases and J lost 4; bases outside the gene matches: 7. CDR3: CSASSGQGTYGYTF. In DNA, the CDR3 is TGCAGTGCTAGTTCAGGACAGGGAACCTATGGCTACACCTTC.

The V and J genes are TRBV6-2 or TRBV6-3 and TRBJ2-1; 15 bases agree with TRBD2. Germline trimming cut 5 bases from V and 12 bases from J; bases unmatched to any gene: 11. CDR3 length: 16 amino acids. Germline CDR1 and CDR2: MNHEY and SVGEGT. The CDR3 DNA reads as TGTGCCAGCAGTCCGGGACTAGCGGGGGGCCCCCGGGGGCAGTTCTTC. Amino acids: CASSPGLAGGPRGQFF.

The chain combines TRBV6-5 with TRBJ2-7; 8 bases match TRBD1. CDR3 length equals 16 residues. Germline CDR1 is MNHEY and CDR2 is SVGAGI. The J segment lost 3 bases and the V segment lost 2 bases, leaving 9 bases of the junction unmatched. The CDR3 spells CASSYEHRQGRYEQYF. The DNA of the CDR3 is TGTGCCAGCAGTTACGAACACAGACAGGGGCGCTACGAGCAGTACTTC.

Of note for this clone: An end of the junction differs from the germline gene, which may be a read error. This chain connects TRBV6-2 or TRBV6-3 to TRBJ2-2; 10 bases align to TRBD1. The V gene's germline CDR1 is MNHEY and CDR2 SVGEGT. The CDR3 covers 16 residues. DNA for the CDR3: TGTGCCAGCAGTTCTCGCGGACAGGGGGGCACCAGGGAGCTGTTTTTT. Protein product: CASSSRGQGGTRELFF.

This clone was detected a few times. V and J are TRBV6-5 and TRBJ2-7; the D is unclear. The CDR3 sequence is 13 residues long. CDR1 is MNHEY, CDR2 SVGAGI, per germline. The germline V and J ends were trimmed by 8 bases and 2 bases, with 13 bases remaining between them. Here the CDR3 reads CASCRVLTYEQYF. In nucleotides, the CDR3 is TGTGCCAGCTGCCGGGTCCTAACCTACGAGCAGTACTTC.

The chain is built from TRBV2 and TRBJ2-5; 8 bases are a match to TRBD2. J lost 1 base, V lost 7 bases, and 2 bases had no gene match. This CDR3 contains 13 residues. The germline V gene has CDR1 SNHLY and CDR2 FYNNEI. Here the CDR3 DNA reads TGTGCCAGCACGGGGGGGGCCCAAGAGACCCAGTACTTC. This translates into CASTGGAQETQYF.

This chain joins TRBV5-5 and TRBJ2-2; D remains ambiguous. The CDR3 is made up of 13 amino acids. Per the germline V gene, CDR1 is SGHKS and CDR2 is YYEKEE (reference sequence). Trimming pared 4 bases from V and 6 bases from J, leaving 10 bases between. The CDR3 coding sequence is TGTGCCAGCAGCCGCGTTGTAGCCGGGGAGCTGTTTTTT. Its protein product is CASSRVVAGELFF.

This chain connects TRBV28 to TRBJ1-6, with no clear D. The CDR3 has 12 amino acids. Germline assignment: CDR1 MDHEN and CDR2 SYDVKM. Between the trimmed V and J ends, which lost 6 bases and 5 bases, there was a span of 5 bases. The chain's CDR3 is CASRQNNSPLHF. The CDR3 region has the DNA TGTGCCAGCAGACAGAATAATTCACCCCTCCACTTT.

V and J are TRBV28 and TRBJ1-6; TRBD1 agrees at 7 bases. The trim removed 2 bases at V and 10 bases at J, leaving 20 bases unmatched. This CDR3 is 19 amino acids long. CDR1 is MDHEN and CDR2 is SYDVKM in the germline V gene. The CDR3 sequence is CASSLNVWGQTSQISPLHF. The CDR3 DNA is TGTGCCAGCAGTTTAAACGTGTGGGGACAGACTTCCCAGATATCACCCCTCCACTTT.

This clone showed up just once. The genes are TRBV18 and TRBJ1-1, with D perhaps matching TRBD1 (6 bases). V was cut by 6 bases and J by 2 bases, with 10 bases left in between. Germline CDR1 is KGHSH and CDR2 is LQKENI. The CDR3 consists of 13 residues. The CDR3 DNA sequence: TGTGCCAGCTCGCGACAGGCCAACACTGAAGCTTTCTTT. It codes for CASSRQANTEAFF.

Here the CDR3 DNA reads TGTGCCAGCAGCCCGAGCCAGGGAAGACCAGCGAACACCGGGGAGCTGTTTTTT. Translated, it gives CASSPSQGRPANTGELFF. V and J are TRBV11-3 and TRBJ2-2; tentative D call: TRBD1 (5 bases). Looked up from germline, CDR1 is SGHNT and CDR2 is YENEEA. This CDR3 is 18 amino acids long. V lost 5 bases to trimming and J lost 0 bases, with 19 bases between them.

The chain couples TRBV4-1 to TRBJ2-1; 11 bases align to TRBD2. The trim removed 0 bases at V and 4 bases at J, leaving 8 bases unmatched. Germline V lookup: CDR1 MGHRA, CDR2 YSYEKL. The CDR3 covers 18 residues. The DNA for the CDR3 is TGCGCCAGCAGCCAAGAACCTAGCGGGGGGCGGTTGTACAATGAGCAGTTCTTC. It specifies CASSQEPSGGRLYNEQFF.

The chain has TRBV19 and TRBJ2-5; D may be TRBD1 (6 bases). Germline loops: CDR1 LNHDA, CDR2 SQIVND (reference sequence). The CDR3 is made up of 14 amino acids. V was shortened by 5 bases and J by 2 bases, with 12 bases between the two germline ends. The CDR3, as DNA: TGTGCCAGTAGTCCTTGGACAGAGCAAGAGACCCAGTACTTC. The encoded protein is CASSPWTEQETQYF.

This sequence joins TRBV6-2 or TRBV6-3 and TRBJ1-2; tentatively, D is TRBD1 (5 bases). Per germline, CDR1 MNHEY and CDR2 SVGEGT. V shed 4 bases and J shed 3 bases, with 9 bases lying between them. The CDR3 is made up of 13 amino acids. The CDR3 is CASSFGQHYGYTF. CDR3 DNA sequence: TGTGCCAGCAGTTTTGGACAACACTATGGCTACACCTTC.